This T cell receptor beta chain comes out of a study of blood T cell repertoires in COVID-19. Here immunoSEQ multiplex PCR was the method, and the copy in TCRdb shows in-frame clones only, minus some. The sample lists 250,000 to 350,000 clones; 75% to 90% were seen once. CDR3 length: 22 amino acids. J lost 0 bases, V lost 0 bases, and 15 bases had no gene match. The sequence came from a woman in her late teens or twenties who had recovered from COVID-19. Sequencing was performed on PBMCs or T cells enriched from blood (not recorded which). The V gene is TRBV23-1, the J gene TRBJ1-4; 11 bases map to TRBD1. TRBV23-1 is labeled an ORF, and its function is uncertain. CDR3 coding DNA: TGCGCCAGCAGTCAATCCCAAGGGGGACAGGGGGTATTTCAAGCAACTAATGAAAAACTGTTTTTT. It specifies CASSQSQGGQGVFQATNEKLFF.